A selection of T cell receptor beta chains follows, all from one sample in a study of identical twins. TCRdb independently ran MiXCR on the 5' RACE reads; one entry per CDR3 protein. The sample has around 340,000 distinct CDR3 sequences; roughly an eighth are singletons. This sample also appeared in a second study, on yellow fever vaccine responses in identical twins.

The sequenced sample was CD8+ T cells sorted from blood. All receptors come from a woman aged 18-30 years in good health. The CDR3 runs from the conserved cysteine through the conserved F or W. A D gene is named only where the DNA matches it firmly. Size is stated for part of the rows, as once, few or many counts, or as a class when the clone is expanded.

V gene	clone size	J gene	D gene	CDR3 DNA	CDR3 protein
TRBV4-2	few	TRBJ1-2	TRBD1	TGTGCCAGCAGCGTTGGGACAGGAGCTAACTATGGCTACACCTTC	CASSVGTGANYGYTF
TRBV4-2	NA	TRBJ1-5	TRBD1	TGTGCCAGCAGCCAAGATTCCGCGACAGGGGTCTATCAGCCCCAGCATTTT	CASSQDSATGVYQPQHF
TRBV10-3	NA	TRBJ1-2	NA	TGTGCCACTAACAACGGGGCTGGCTACACCTTC	CATNNGAGYTF
TRBV29-1	NA	TRBJ1-2	NA	TGCAGCGTTGATTTAAGGGTCGGCTACACCTTC	CSVDLRVGYTF
TRBV15	few	TRBJ2-1	TRBD2	TGTGCCACCAGCAGAGATGCACTAGCGGTCAATGAGCAGTTCTTC	CATSRDALAVNEQFF
TRBV6-1	many	TRBJ2-3	NA	TGTGCCAGCAGTGACCCCAGGCGAGGATCTCGCACAGATACGCAGTATTTT	CASSDPRRGSRTDTQYF
TRBV27	NA	TRBJ2-3	NA	TGTGCCAGCAGCGGGGGGCCAGAAAGGGATACGCAGTATTTT	CASSGGPERDTQYF
TRBV2	few	TRBJ2-7	NA	TGTGCCAGCAGTGAACTGGTAGAGAGCTACGAGCAGTACTTC	CASSELVESYEQYF
TRBV6-1	few	TRBJ2-7	NA	TGTGCCAGCAGCCCCACCGGGTACTCCTACGAGCAGTACTTC	CASSPTGYSYEQYF
TRBV3-1	NA	TRBJ1-5	NA	TGTGCCAGCGGTCCCGGAACGAGCAATCAGCCCCAGCATTTT	CASGPGTSNQPQHF
TRBV9	many	TRBJ2-1	NA	TGTGCCAGCAGTTATGGACAGAGCTACAATGAGCAGTTCTTC	CASSYGQSYNEQFF
TRBV2	NA	TRBJ2-7	NA	TGTGCCAGCAGCCCAGGAGCGGGTTACTCCTACGAGCAGTACTTC	CASSPGAGYSYEQYF
TRBV10-2	few	TRBJ1-2	TRBD1	TGCGCCAGCGCCGGGACAGGGGGATTGGCTTACGGCTACACCTTC	CASAGTGGLAYGYTF
TRBV27	few	TRBJ1-1	NA	TGTGCCAGCAGGACCTATAGCTCGATTAGATCCGACGCTGAAGCTTTCTTT	CASRTYSSIRSDAEAFF
TRBV6-5	few	TRBJ2-7	TRBD2	TGTGCCAGCAGTTACTTTGGAGGACTAGCGGGAGTTTACGAGCAGTACTTC	CASSYFGGLAGVYEQYF
TRBV6-4	NA	TRBJ1-1	TRBD1	TGTGCCAGCAGTGAGACAGGGATCCGTGGCACTGAAGCTTTCTTT	CASSETGIRGTEAFF
TRBV28	NA	TRBJ2-4	NA	TGTGCCAGCAGTTTCGGTCCCAGTTGGAAAAACATTCAGTACTTC	CASSFGPSWKNIQYF
TRBV6-2/TRBV6-3	NA	TRBJ2-7	TRBD2	TGTGCCAGCTTAGGGACTAGCGGGGACTACGAGCAGTACTTC	CASLGTSGDYEQYF
TRBV20-1	NA	TRBJ2-5	NA	TGCAGTGCGACCGACAGGGGAGGGTCAGAGACCCAGTACTTC	CSATDRGGSETQYF
TRBV3-1	once	TRBJ2-7	TRBD2	TGTGCCAGCAGCAAACCTAGCGGGGGTTCCTACGAGCAGTACTTC	CASSKPSGGSYEQYF
TRBV14	few	TRBJ2-1	TRBD2	TGTGCCAGAGGGACTAGCCGCGACACCTACAATGAGCAGTTCTTC	CARGTSRDTYNEQFF
TRBV13	NA	TRBJ2-3	NA	TGTGCCAGCCGGGCGGGGAAGAGGACAGATACGCAGTATTTT	CASRAGKRTDTQYF
TRBV28	few	TRBJ1-2	TRBD1	TGTGCCAGCAGTTTGTCCGGGACAGGAATCATATTAGATGGCTACACCTTC	CASSLSGTGIILDGYTF
TRBV11-2	few	TRBJ2-2	TRBD1	TGTGCCAGCAGCCGGACAGGGGCCTGGGACACCGGGGAGCTGTTTTTT	CASSRTGAWDTGELFF
TRBV4-1	few	TRBJ2-7	TRBD1	TGCGCCAGCAGCCAAAAGGGGGCCCCAGGGCCCTACGAGCAGTACTTC	CASSQKGAPGPYEQYF
TRBV27	few	TRBJ2-7	TRBD2	TGTGCCAGCAGTTTATACACTAGCGGGATTGAACGGCTGCTCCACTTC	CASSLYTSGIERLLHF
TRBV28	NA	TRBJ2-3	NA	TGTGCCAGCAGTTTAGTGTATCCCGGTCCAGATACGCAGTATTTT	CASSLVYPGPDTQYF
TRBV20-1	few	TRBJ2-2	NA	TGCAGTGCTAGAGATCTCGACGTAACCGCGGGAGAGCTGTTTTTT	CSARDLDVTAGELFF
TRBV12-3/TRBV12-4	NA	TRBJ2-2	NA	TGTGCCAGCAGCTGGACGACGGGGGGGGAGCTGTTTTTT	CASSWTTGGELFF
TRBV20-1	few	TRBJ1-5	NA	TGCAGTGCTAGAGATCCCTACAGCTATAGCAATCAGCCCCAGCATTTT	CSARDPYSYSNQPQHF
TRBV15	NA	TRBJ2-1	TRBD2	TGTGCCACCAGCAGCCTAGCGGGAGGGCCGGATGAGCAGTTCTTC	CATSSLAGGPDEQFF
TRBV6-1	NA	TRBJ2-7	NA	TGTGCCAGCAGTCCCCCGTCTGTCCATGGATACGAGCAGTACTTC	CASSPPSVHGYEQYF
TRBV19	few	TRBJ2-3	TRBD1	TGTGCCAGTAGTATAGTTCCAGGGGGCGATACGCAGTATTTT	CASSIVPGGDTQYF
TRBV7-9	few	TRBJ2-7	TRBD1	TGTGCCAGCAGCCCTCGGACAGGTGGGGCCTACGAGCAGTACTTC	CASSPRTGGAYEQYF
TRBV28	few	TRBJ2-2	TRBD2	TGTGCCAGCAGTTTATACCTAGCGGGGGGGCGCACCGGGGAGCTGTTTTTT	CASSLYLAGGRTGELFF
TRBV7-9	NA	TRBJ2-1	TRBD2	TGTGCCAGCAGCCAGCGAGCGGGAGCCTACAATGAGCAGTTCTTC	CASSQRAGAYNEQFF
TRBV20-1	few	TRBJ2-3	NA	TGCAGTGCCCACCCCCGGCACAGCACAGATACGCAGTATTTT	CSAHPRHSTDTQYF
TRBV9	NA	TRBJ2-5	TRBD2	TGTGCCAGCAGCGCCCTAGCGGAGGAGCCCCAGGAGACCCAGTACTTC	CASSALAEEPQETQYF
TRBV12-3/TRBV12-4	few	TRBJ2-3	NA	TGTGCCAGCAGTTTTAGGGACCTAGGCACAGATACGCAGTATTTT	CASSFRDLGTDTQYF
TRBV12-3/TRBV12-4	NA	TRBJ2-3	NA	NA	CASSFLAGDTDTQYF
TRBV20-1	many	TRBJ2-7	TRBD2	TGCAGTGCTACTGGGACTAGCGGGGACTCCTACGAGCAGTACTTC	CSATGTSGDSYEQYF
TRBV5-8	few	TRBJ2-1	NA	TGTGCCAGCAGCTGGCCCCGGTCTCCCGGGGATGAGCAGTTCTTC	CASSWPRSPGDEQFF
TRBV29-1	NA	TRBJ2-3	NA	TGCAGAACGGAGGGGACCAACACAGATACGCAGTATTTT	CRTEGTNTDTQYF
TRBV27	few	TRBJ2-1	TRBD1	TGTGCCAGCAGCCCGGGACAGGGGTCGTGGTACAATGAGCAGTTCTTC	CASSPGQGSWYNEQFF
TRBV2	many	TRBJ2-3	TRBD2	TGTGCCAGCAGTCTAGCGGGAGGGAAAGATACGCAGTATTTT	CASSLAGGKDTQYF
TRBV5-5	NA	TRBJ2-5	NA	TGTGCCAGCAGCCCCCGGGACGGTTTGTTGCGGGAGACCCAGTACTTC	CASSPRDGLLRETQYF
TRBV27	few	TRBJ2-5	TRBD2	TGTGCCAGCAGTTTGACCGGGGGGACCTTGGAGACCCAGTACTTC	CASSLTGGTLETQYF
TRBV6-5	few	TRBJ1-1	NA	TGTGCCAGCAGCGCAGGGTACTCTGAAGCTTTCTTT	CASSAGYSEAFF
TRBV4-1	few	TRBJ2-1	TRBD2	TGCGCCAGCAGCCAGGCCCTAGCGGGAGGGCTTGGGCAGTTCTTC	CASSQALAGGLGQFF
TRBV7-2	many	TRBJ1-5	NA	TGTGCCAGCAGCTTAGGAGGGCGGCCCCAGCATTTT	CASSLGGRPQHF
TRBV2	many	TRBJ2-3	TRBD2	TGTGCCAGCAGTCGGAGGGACTACACAGATACGCAGTATTTT	CASSRRDYTDTQYF
TRBV21-1	few	TRBJ2-7	NA	TGTGCCAGCAGCAAAGAGCGCGACATCTACGAGCAGTACTTC	CASSKERDIYEQYF
TRBV20-1	NA	TRBJ1-1	NA	TGCAGTGCTAGAGAAGGCCGTACGTTATTTAAAGCTTTCTTT	CSAREGRTLFKAFF
TRBV27	many	TRBJ2-7	NA	TGTGCCAGCAGTTTATCGCTCGGTGCCTACGAGCAGTACTTC	CASSLSLGAYEQYF
TRBV7-9	NA	TRBJ2-1	TRBD1	TGTGCCAGCAGCCTAGGGACAGGATCAACCCACAATGAGCAGTTCTTC	CASSLGTGSTHNEQFF
TRBV9	NA	TRBJ2-1	NA	TGTGCCAGCAGCGTGTATAGTCTGGATGAGCAGTTCTTC	CASSVYSLDEQFF
TRBV3-1	NA	TRBJ1-5	TRBD1	TGTGCCAGCAGCCTTAACAGGGGGGAGCAGCCCCAGCATTTT	CASSLNRGEQPQHF